The table lists the clone carrying this TCR beta chain with a few counts. As for time point: recipient sample about 28 days before transplant, after cytoreduction. This specimen belongs to a study of T cell clonotyping in hematopoietic cell transplantation. Whole-study context: Recipient samples before transplant were obtained post-cytoreduction.

Clones were read by immunoSEQ multiplex PCR, and TCRdb kept only the in-frame ones, dropping some. The table lists roughly 9,300 clones, around 87% of them singletons. V lost 1 base to trimming and J lost 4 bases, with 14 bases between them. The CDR3 has 15 residues. From germline, CDR1 is SGHVS and CDR2 FQNEAQ. The rearrangement uses TRBV7-8 and TRBJ2-7; D is uncertain. The material was peripheral blood mononuclear cells, obtained before stem cell transplant. The receptor comes from a woman aged 45 to 65 with chronic myeloid leukemia. Some clones in this sample may be carry-over from other donors' samples. CDR3 sequence (DNA): TGTGCCAGCAGCTTAGGGCCAGTTCCGGCATACGAGCAGTACTTC. Amino acid sequence: CASSLGPVPAYEQYF.